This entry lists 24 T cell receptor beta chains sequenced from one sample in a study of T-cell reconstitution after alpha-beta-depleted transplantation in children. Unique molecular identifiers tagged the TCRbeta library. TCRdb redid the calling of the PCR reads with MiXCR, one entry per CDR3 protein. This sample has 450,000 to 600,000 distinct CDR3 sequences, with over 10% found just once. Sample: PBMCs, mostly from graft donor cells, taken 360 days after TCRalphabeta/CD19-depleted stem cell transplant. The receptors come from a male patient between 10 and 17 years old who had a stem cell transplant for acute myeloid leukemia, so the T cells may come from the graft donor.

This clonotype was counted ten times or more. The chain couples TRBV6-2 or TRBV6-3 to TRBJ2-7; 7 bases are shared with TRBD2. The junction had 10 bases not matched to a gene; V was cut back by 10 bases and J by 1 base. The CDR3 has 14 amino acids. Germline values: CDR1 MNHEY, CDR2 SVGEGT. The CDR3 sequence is CAIENSGPSYEQYF. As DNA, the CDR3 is TGTGCCATCGAAAATAGCGGGCCTTCCTACGAGCAGTACTTC.

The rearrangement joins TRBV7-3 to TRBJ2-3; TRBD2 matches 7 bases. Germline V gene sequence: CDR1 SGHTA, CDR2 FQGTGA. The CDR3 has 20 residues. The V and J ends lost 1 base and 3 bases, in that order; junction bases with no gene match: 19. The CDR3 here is CASSLRAGLVTGGLTDTQYF. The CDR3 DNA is TGTGCCAGCAGCTTAAGGGCCGGACTAGTCACCGGTGGTTTGACAGATACGCAGTATTTT.

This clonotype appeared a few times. The CDR3 sequence: CSASRTSWQETQYF. The CDR3 nucleotides read TGCAGTGCTTCCAGGACTAGCTGGCAAGAGACCCAGTACTTC. The chain has TRBV20-1 and TRBJ2-5; 8 nucleotides agree with TRBD2. This CDR3 region has 14 residues. Trimming removed 5 bases from V and 2 bases from J; junction bases left unmatched: 7. The germline V gene encodes CDR1 DFQATT and CDR2 SNEGSKA (reference sequence).

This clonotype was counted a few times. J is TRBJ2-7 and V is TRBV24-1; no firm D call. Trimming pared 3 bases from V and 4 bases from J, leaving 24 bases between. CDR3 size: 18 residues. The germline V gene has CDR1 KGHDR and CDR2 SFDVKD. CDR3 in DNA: TGTGCCACCAGTGATGCCCCCACCCTAGTGGACGGACCGTACGAGCAGTACTTC. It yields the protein CATSDAPTLVDGPYEQYF.

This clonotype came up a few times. The CDR3 protein is CASSGGRGVYEQYF. The CDR3 DNA reads TGTGCCAGCAGCGGGGGACGAGGGGTCTACGAGCAGTACTTC. This chain uses TRBV7-9 with TRBJ2-7; D assignment may be TRBD1 or TRBD2 (5 bases each). Germline CDR1 is SEHNR and CDR2 is FQNEAQ (reference sequence). The length of the CDR3 is 14 residues. V was clipped by 5 bases and J by 3 bases, with 14 bases between them.

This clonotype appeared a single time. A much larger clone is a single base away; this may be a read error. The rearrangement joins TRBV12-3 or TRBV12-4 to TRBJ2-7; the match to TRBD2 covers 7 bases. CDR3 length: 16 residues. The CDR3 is CASTLKQGLDSYEQYF. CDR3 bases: TGTGCCAGCACTTTAAAGCAAGGACTAGACTCCTACGAGCAGTACTTC.

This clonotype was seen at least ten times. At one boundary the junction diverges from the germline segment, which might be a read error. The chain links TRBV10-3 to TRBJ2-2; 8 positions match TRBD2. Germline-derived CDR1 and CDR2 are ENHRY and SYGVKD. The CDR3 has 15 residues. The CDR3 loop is CAITETGGETGELFF. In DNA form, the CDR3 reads TGTGCCATCACTGAGACGGGAGGGGAAACCGGGGAGCTGTTTTTT.

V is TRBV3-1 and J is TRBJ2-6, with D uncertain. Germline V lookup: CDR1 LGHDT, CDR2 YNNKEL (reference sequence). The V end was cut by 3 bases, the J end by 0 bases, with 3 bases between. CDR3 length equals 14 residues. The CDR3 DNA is TGTGCCAGCAGCCAGAACTCTGGGGCCAACGTCCTGACTTTC. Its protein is CASSQNSGANVLTF. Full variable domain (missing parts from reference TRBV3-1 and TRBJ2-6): DTAVSQTPKYLVTQMGNDKSIKCEQNLGHDTMYWYKQDSKKFLKIMFSYNNKELIINETVPNRFSPKSPDKAHLNLHINSLELGDSAVYFCASSQNSGANVLTFGAGSRLTVL.

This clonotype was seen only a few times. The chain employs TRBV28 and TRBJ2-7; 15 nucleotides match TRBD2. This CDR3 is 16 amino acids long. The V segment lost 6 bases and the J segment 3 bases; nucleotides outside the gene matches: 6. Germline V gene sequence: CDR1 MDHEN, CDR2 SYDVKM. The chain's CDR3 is CASRLGLAGGLYEQYF. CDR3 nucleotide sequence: TGTGCCAGCAGGCTCGGACTAGCGGGAGGGCTCTACGAGCAGTACTTC.

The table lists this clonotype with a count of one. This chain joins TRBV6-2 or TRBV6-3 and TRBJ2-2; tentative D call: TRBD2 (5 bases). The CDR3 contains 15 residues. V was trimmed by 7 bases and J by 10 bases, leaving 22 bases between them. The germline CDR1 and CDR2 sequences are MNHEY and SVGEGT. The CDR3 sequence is CASKLSEREIEELFF. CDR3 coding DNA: TGTGCCAGCAAATTATCAGAACGGGAAATTGAGGAGCTGTTTTTT.

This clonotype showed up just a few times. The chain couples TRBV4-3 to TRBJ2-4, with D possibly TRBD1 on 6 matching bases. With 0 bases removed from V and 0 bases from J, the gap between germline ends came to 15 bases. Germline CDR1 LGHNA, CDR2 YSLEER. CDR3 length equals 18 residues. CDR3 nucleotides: TGCGCCAGCAGCCAAGATGTAGACAGGAGAGAAGCCAAAAACATTCAGTACTTC. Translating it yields CASSQDVDRREAKNIQYF.

The CDR3 sequence is CASSPSDWGSHSFEQYF. The CDR3 nucleotides are TGTGCCAGCAGCCCCTCCGATTGGGGATCTCACTCGTTTGAGCAGTACTTC. V is TRBV7-2 and J is TRBJ2-7; no clear D. Trimming cost V 5 bases and J 7 bases, with 27 bases left between them. Germline CDR1 SGHTA, CDR2 FQGNSA. This CDR3 contains 17 residues.

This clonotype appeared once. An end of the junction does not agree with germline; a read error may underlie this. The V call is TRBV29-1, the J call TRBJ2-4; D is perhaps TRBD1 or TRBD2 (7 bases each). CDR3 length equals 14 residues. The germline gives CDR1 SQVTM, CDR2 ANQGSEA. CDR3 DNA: TGCAGCGTTCGGGACAGACTAGCCAAATACATTCAGTACTTC. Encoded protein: CSVRDRLAKYIQYF.

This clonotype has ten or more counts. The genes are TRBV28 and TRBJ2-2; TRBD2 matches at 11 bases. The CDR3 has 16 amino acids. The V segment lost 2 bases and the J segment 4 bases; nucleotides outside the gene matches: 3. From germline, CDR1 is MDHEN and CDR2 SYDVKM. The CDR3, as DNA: TGTGCCAGCAGTTTAGGGACTAGCGGAGGCACCGGGGAGCTGTTTTTT. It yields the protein CASSLGTSGGTGELFF.

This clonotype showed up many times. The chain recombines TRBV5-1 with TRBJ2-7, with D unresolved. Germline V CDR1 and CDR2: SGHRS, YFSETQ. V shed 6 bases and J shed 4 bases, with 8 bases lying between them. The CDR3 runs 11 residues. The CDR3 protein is CASTDGYEQYF. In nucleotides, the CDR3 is TGCGCCAGCACCGACGGTTACGAGCAGTACTTC.

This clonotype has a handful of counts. The CDR3 spells CASSKGLAGGYEQYF. The CDR3 region has the DNA TGTGCCAGCAGCAAAGGACTAGCGGGAGGTTACGAGCAGTACTTC. The genes are TRBV7-3 and TRBJ2-7; TRBD2 matches at 14 bases. This CDR3 is 15 amino acids long. V dropped 5 bases and J dropped 4; count of bases not matched to a gene: 4. Germline V gene lookup returns CDR1 SGHTA and CDR2 FQGTGA.

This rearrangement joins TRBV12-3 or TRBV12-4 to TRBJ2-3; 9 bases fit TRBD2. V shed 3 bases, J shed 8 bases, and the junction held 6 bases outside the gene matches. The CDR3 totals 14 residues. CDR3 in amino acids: CASSFRRGGVTQYF. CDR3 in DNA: TGTGCCAGCAGTTTTCGGCGGGGGGGAGTTACGCAGTATTTT.

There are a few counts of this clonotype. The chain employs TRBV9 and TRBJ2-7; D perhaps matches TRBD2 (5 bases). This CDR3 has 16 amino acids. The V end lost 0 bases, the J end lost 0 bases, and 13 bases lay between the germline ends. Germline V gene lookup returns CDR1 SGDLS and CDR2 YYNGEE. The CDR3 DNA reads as TGTGCCAGCAGCGTAGGGGATGAGGGCCTCTCCTACGAGCAGTACTTC. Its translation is CASSVGDEGLSYEQYF.

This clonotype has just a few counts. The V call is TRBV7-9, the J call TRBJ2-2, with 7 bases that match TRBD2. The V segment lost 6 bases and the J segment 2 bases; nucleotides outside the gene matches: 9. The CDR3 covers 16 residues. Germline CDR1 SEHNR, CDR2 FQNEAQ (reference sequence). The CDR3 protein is CASSPRREFNTGELFF. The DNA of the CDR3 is TGTGCCAGCAGTCCTCGGCGGGAGTTTAACACCGGGGAGCTGTTTTTT.

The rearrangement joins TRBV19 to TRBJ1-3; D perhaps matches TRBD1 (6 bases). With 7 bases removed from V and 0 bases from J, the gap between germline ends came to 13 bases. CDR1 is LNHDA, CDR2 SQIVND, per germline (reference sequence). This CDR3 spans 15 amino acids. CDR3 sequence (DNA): TGTGCCAGTAATCCCCGGGACAACTCTGGAAACACCATATATTTT. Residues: CASNPRDNSGNTIYF.

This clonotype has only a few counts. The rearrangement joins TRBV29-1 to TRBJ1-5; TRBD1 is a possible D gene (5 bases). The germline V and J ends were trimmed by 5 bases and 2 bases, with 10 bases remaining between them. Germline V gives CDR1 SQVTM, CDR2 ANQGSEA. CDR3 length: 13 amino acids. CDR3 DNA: TGCAGCGTTTCCGAAGGGGGCAATCAGCCCCAGCATTTT. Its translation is CSVSEGGNQPQHF.

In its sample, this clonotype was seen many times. CDR3 in amino acids: CASSSGLAHRTDTQYF. The CDR3 coding sequence is TGCGCCAGCAGCTCTGGACTAGCCCATCGCACAGATACGCAGTATTTT. The V call is TRBV5-1, the J call TRBJ2-3; TRBD2 matches 8 bases. Germline V gene lookup returns CDR1 SGHRS and CDR2 YFSETQ. The CDR3 runs to 16 residues. The trim removed 3 bases at V and 1 base at J, leaving 7 bases unmatched.

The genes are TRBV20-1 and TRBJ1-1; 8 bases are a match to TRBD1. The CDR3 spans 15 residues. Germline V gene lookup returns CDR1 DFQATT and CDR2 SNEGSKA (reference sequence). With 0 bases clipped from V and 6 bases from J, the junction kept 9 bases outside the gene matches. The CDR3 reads CSARDPRQGIPEAFF. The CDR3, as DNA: TGCAGTGCTAGAGACCCAAGACAGGGGATCCCTGAAGCTTTCTTT.

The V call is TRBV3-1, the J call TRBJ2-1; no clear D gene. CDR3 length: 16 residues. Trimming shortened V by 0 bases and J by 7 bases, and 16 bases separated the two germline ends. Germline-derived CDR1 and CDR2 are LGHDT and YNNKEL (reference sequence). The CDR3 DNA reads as TGTGCCAGCAGCCAAGATCGTAGCCCAGGTGGGAATGAGCAGTTCTTC. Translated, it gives CASSQDRSPGGNEQFF.